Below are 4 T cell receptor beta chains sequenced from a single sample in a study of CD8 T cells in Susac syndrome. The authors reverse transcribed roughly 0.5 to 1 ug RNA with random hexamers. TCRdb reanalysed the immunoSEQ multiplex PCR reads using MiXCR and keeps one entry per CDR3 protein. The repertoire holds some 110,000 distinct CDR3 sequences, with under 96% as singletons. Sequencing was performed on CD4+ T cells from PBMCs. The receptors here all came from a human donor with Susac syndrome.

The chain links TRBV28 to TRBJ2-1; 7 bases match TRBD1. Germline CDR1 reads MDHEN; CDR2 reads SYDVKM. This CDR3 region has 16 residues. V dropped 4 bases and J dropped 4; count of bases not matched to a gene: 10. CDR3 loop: CASSSFDRVPYNEQFF. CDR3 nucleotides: TGTGCCAGCAGTTCATTCGACAGGGTACCGTACAATGAGCAGTTCTTC.

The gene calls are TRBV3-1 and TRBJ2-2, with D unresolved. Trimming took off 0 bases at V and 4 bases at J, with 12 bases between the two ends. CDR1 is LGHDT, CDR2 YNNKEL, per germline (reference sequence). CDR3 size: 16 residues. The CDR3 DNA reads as TGTGCCAGCAGCCAAGATCGGCGGTCGGGCACCGGGGAGCTGTTTTTT. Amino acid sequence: CASSQDRRSGTGELFF.

CDR3: CSAWGLQETQYF. The DNA of the CDR3 is TGCAGTGCTTGGGGGCTTCAAGAGACCCAGTACTTC. The chain carries TRBV20-1 and TRBJ2-5; possible D gene TRBD1, 6 bases. Deletions cut 5 bases from V and 2 bases from J, with 9 bases between. Germline V gene lookup returns CDR1 DFQATT and CDR2 SNEGSKA (reference sequence). This CDR3 spans 12 amino acids.

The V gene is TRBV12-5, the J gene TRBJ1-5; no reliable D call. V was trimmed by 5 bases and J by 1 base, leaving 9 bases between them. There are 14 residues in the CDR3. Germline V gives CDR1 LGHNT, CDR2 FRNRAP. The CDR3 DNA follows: TGTGCTAGTGGTACCCCGAACAGCAATCAGCCCCAGCATTTT. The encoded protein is CASGTPNSNQPQHF.